This T cell receptor beta chain was profiled in a study of human T cells and chemical hapten exposure. About the research overall: Recorded diagnoses among the mostly female patients were alopecia areata, totalis or universalis.

The germline CDR1 and CDR2 sequences are SGHRS and YFSETQ. Trimming left V 0 bases short and J 4 bases short, with 14 bases between. The CDR3 sequence is 15 residues long. Overall study results and limits: A positive correlation with patch test score was found for PT1 expanded TCR counts.

Worth noting for this clonotype: Its antigen is unknown.

Time point indicated: patch test 1, 2 weeks after DPC sensitization. Treatment here: therapeutic diphenylcyclopropenone sensitization with weekly scalp DPC. Those who donated were patients with alopecia, 18 to 70 years of age, and suitable for DPC. Unfractionated whole blood yielded total RNA. TCRdb redid the calling of the RACE reads with MiXCR, one entry per CDR3 protein. The profile covers roughly 360,000 distinct CDR3 sequences, with about 4.8% appearing a single time and under 2.5% taken by the ten largest. Sequencing was performed on whole blood, taken in connection with sensitization to the hapten diphenylcyclopropenone (DPC). This sequence joins TRBV5-1 and TRBJ2-7; D possibly corresponds to TRBD2 (6 bases). This receptor was obtained from a woman between 45 and 60 years old with alopecia areata. Some clones in this sample may be carry-over from other donors' samples. The CDR3: CASSLVSDGRYEQYF. The DNA of the CDR3 is TGCGCCAGCAGCTTGGTCTCGGACGGGAGATACGAGCAGTACTTC.